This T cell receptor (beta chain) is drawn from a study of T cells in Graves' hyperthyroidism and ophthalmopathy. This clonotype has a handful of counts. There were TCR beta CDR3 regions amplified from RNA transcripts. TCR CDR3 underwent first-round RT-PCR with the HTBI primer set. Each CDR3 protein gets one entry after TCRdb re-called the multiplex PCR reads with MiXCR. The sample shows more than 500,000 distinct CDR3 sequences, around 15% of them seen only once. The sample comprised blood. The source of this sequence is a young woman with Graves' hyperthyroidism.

Here the CDR3 DNA reads TGTGCCACCAGACGAAGGTGGCCCCAGCATTTT. As protein: CATRRRWPQHF. The rearrangement uses TRBV24-1 and TRBJ1-5; no reliable D call. CDR1 is KGHDR, CDR2 SFDVKD, per germline. The V gene lost 7 bases and the J gene lost 9 bases, with 9 bases spanning the gap. The CDR3 is made up of 11 amino acids.